Listed here is a single T cell receptor beta chain. Its antigen is still unknown. These data come from a study of cytomegalovirus exposure and HLA in healthy donors. Whole-study findings and limits: Among CMV-associated TCR beta chains, most appeared HLA-restricted in a later analysis. TCR beta sequences numbering around 15,000 were associated with HLA alleles at 0.05 false discovery rate in a later analysis.

The PCR made use of 60 Vbeta and 13 Jbeta primers. Profiling relied on immunoSEQ multiplex PCR, and the TCRdb table lists in-frame clones only, not all of them. This sample has around 120,000 clones, with over 60% found just once. Looked up from germline, CDR1 is SEHNR and CDR2 is FQNEAQ (reference sequence). J lost 6 bases, V lost 3 bases, and 7 bases had no gene match. The CDR3 consists of 16 residues. Material: PBMCs. This receptor was identified in a woman aged 40-49 years in good health and CMV-seropositive. V gene TRBV7-9 combines with J gene TRBJ1-4, with TRBD1 matching over 10 bases. This CDR3 reads CASSLETGGADEKLFF. The CDR3 DNA reads TGTGCCAGCAGCTTGGAGACAGGGGGCGCGGATGAAAAACTGTTTTTT.